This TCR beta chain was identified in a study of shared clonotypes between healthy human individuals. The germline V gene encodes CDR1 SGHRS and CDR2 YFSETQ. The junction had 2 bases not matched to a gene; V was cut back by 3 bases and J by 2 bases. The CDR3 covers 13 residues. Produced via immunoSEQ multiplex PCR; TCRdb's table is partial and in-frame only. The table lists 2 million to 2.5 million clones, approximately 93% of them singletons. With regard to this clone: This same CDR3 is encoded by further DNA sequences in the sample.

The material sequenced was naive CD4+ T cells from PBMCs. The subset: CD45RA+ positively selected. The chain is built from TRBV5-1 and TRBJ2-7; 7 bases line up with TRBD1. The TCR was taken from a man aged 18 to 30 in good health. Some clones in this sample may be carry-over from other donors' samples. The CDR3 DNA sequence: TGCGCCAGCAGCTCACAGGGGACCTACGAGCAGTACTTC. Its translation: CASSSQGTYEQYF.